This T cell receptor beta chain comes out of a study of blood T cells in healthy people across ages. Combining a sample-barcoded 5' primer with a J-beta primer mix, a second PCR ran for roughly 7 to 12 cycles. In TCRdb, the 5' RACE reads were re-called with MiXCR into one record per CDR3 protein. The data contain 780,000 or so distinct CDR3 sequences, roughly 50% of them seen just once; the ten biggest clones take up roughly 25%. Trimming at V came to 4 bases and at J to 2 bases, leaving 5 bases not matched to a gene. This CDR3 is built from 14 residues. Germline V gives CDR1 SGHTA, CDR2 FQGNSA. This clonotype was counted only a few times.

Sequenced material: blood. This TCR was sampled from a man between 35 and 55 years old in good health. V usage is TRBV7-2 and J usage is TRBJ2-7; 7 bases are shared with TRBD1. The CDR3 DNA is TGTGCCAGCAGCTGGAAAGGGACAGCCTACGAGCAGTACTTC. Encoded protein: CASSWKGTAYEQYF.